This T cell receptor beta chain was obtained from a study of OX40 agonist ivuxolimab in advanced cancers. Whole-study context: The dose-escalation cohort was about 87% male, with a mean age of around 60 years, ranging roughly 23 to 79. Antecedent anti-PD-1, anti-PD-L1 or anti-CTLA-4 therapy was permissible, with roughly 36% having received some. Whole-study findings and limits: CD4+ and CD8+ T cells in blood underwent clonal expansion by week 6 at 0.1 to 3.0 mg/kg.

Remarks on this clone: The antigen is not known.

Method: immunoSEQ multiplex PCR; TCRdb's copy keeps in-frame clones and lacks some. Among 23,000 or so clones listed, 77% were seen once. The germline V gene has CDR1 MNHEY and CDR2 SMNVEV (reference sequence). This CDR3 is built from 15 residues. The J segment lost 7 bases and the V segment lost 6 bases, leaving 11 bases of the junction unmatched. Sample: CD4+ or CD8+ T cells sorted from blood, taken in a trial of the OX40 agonist ivuxolimab. The rearrangement joins TRBV27 to TRBJ1-4; TRBD1 matches 7 bases. This TCR was recovered from an adult with an advanced solid tumor such as melanoma, head and neck, liver or kidney cancer. For the CDR3, the DNA is TGTGCCAGCAGCCCATACCGGGACAGAACTGAAAAACTGTTTTTT. This translates into CASSPYRDRTEKLFF.